These 14 T cell receptor beta chains share one sample of origin, sequenced in a study of shared clonotypes between healthy human individuals. CD45RO negativity and positive selection for CCR7 defined naive CD8 cells, a population that excluded terminally differentiated effector memory CD45RA+ cells. TCRdb keeps only in-frame clones here, not all; method: immunoSEQ multiplex PCR. The sample lists about 800,000 clones; roughly 96% were seen once. The specimen sequenced was naive CD8+ T cells sorted from blood. All receptors derive from a man aged 25-45 years in good health.

V is TRBV5-1 and J is TRBJ2-2, with TRBD1 identical over 11 bases. The J segment lost 5 bases and the V segment lost 5 bases, leaving 5 bases of the junction unmatched. In germline, CDR1 is SGHRS, CDR2 YFSETQ. There are 15 residues in the CDR3. The CDR3 is CASSQDRGRTGELFF. The CDR3 DNA reads as TGCGCCAGCAGTCAGGACAGGGGGCGTACCGGGGAGCTGTTTTTT.

The chain employs TRBV7-9 and TRBJ2-2; TRBD2 matches at 10 bases. CDR3 size: 15 residues. V was clipped by 4 bases and J by 5 bases; unmatched bases: 4. Per germline, CDR1 SEHNR and CDR2 FQNEAQ (reference sequence). Written as DNA, the CDR3 is TGTGCCAGCAGCTCCGGGACTAGCGTTACCGGGGAGCTGTTTTTT. Translating gives CASSSGTSVTGELFF.

This clone was counted between two and nine times. The chain recombines TRBV10-2 with TRBJ2-1; 12 nucleotides align to TRBD2. Per germline, CDR1 WSHSY and CDR2 SAAADI. J gave up 7 bases and V 6 bases, and 7 bases lay outside the gene matches. CDR3 size: 15 residues. Here the CDR3 DNA reads TGCGCCAGCAGCCCCCCTAGCGGGAGGGCTAATGAGCAGTTCTTC. The encoded protein is CASSPPSGRANEQFF.

A single count supports this clone. The rearrangement links TRBV9 to TRBJ2-7; 9 bases line up with TRBD1. CDR3 length: 15 residues. The V gene's germline CDR1 is SGDLS and CDR2 YYNGEE. Trimming took 3 bases from V and 7 from J; bases not matched to a gene: 11. DNA for the CDR3: TGTGCCAGCAGCGCCCGGGACAGGGCCTGGGGTGAGCAGTACTTC. Translated, it gives CASSARDRAWGEQYF.

The gene calls are TRBV28 and TRBJ1-1; a possible D gene is TRBD1 (5 bases). CDR1 MDHEN and CDR2 SYDVKM come from the germline V gene. Deletions cut 5 bases from V and 1 base from J, with 11 bases between. This CDR3 contains 14 residues. For the CDR3, the DNA is TGTGCCAGCAGTCGGGACTTCGGGAACACTGAAGCTTTCTTT. It encodes CASSRDFGNTEAFF. The full variable domain, with the rest looked up from reference TRBV28 and TRBJ1-1, is DVKVTQSSRYLVKRTGEKVFLECVQDMDHENMFWYRQDPGLGLRLIYFSYDVKMKEKGDIPEGYSVSREKKERFSLILESASTNQTSMYLCASSRDFGNTEAFFGQGTRLTVV.

The genes are TRBV19 and TRBJ2-3; D is possibly TRBD2 (6 bases). The length of the CDR3 is 15 residues. With 1 base removed from V and 3 bases from J, the gap between germline ends came to 11 bases. Looked up from germline, CDR1 is LNHDA and CDR2 is SQIVND (reference sequence). The CDR3 protein is CASSIALRETDTQYF. In nucleotides, the CDR3 is TGTGCCAGTAGTATAGCCCTACGGGAGACAGATACGCAGTATTTT.

The V gene is TRBV27, the J gene TRBJ2-7, with D unresolved. CDR1 and CDR2 (germline): MNHEY, SMNVEV (reference sequence). V was trimmed by 3 bases and J by 3 bases, leaving 9 bases between them. The CDR3 sequence is 13 residues long. The CDR3 DNA reads as TGTGCCAGCAGTTTGGACCCCCGCTACGAGCAGTACTTC. This sequence encodes CASSLDPRYEQYF.

J is TRBJ2-7 and V is TRBV7-2; the D gene is possibly TRBD1 (5 bases). The ends were cut back, 7 bases at V and 4 bases at J, with 14 bases in the middle. This CDR3 is 13 amino acids long. CDR1 and CDR2 (germline): SGHTA, FQGNSA. The chain's CDR3 is CASKIGRGYEQYF. The CDR3, as DNA: TGTGCCAGCAAGATCGGTAGGGGTTACGAGCAGTACTTC.

The chain carries TRBV18 and TRBJ1-5; TRBD1 agrees at 8 bases. J lost 5 bases, V lost 5 bases, and 5 bases had no gene match. The CDR3 has 14 amino acids. Per the germline V gene, CDR1 is KGHSH and CDR2 is LQKENI. The CDR3 sequence: CASSATGADQPQHF. The CDR3 nucleotides read TGTGCCAGCTCAGCGACAGGGGCGGATCAGCCCCAGCATTTT.

DNA for the CDR3: TGTGCCAGCAGCCCGCGGGCTTTAAGGAACACTGAAGCTTTCTTT. It is translated as CASSPRALRNTEAFF. This chain joins TRBV7-9 and TRBJ1-1; D unclear. V shed 5 bases and J shed 1 base, with 14 bases lying between them. The CDR3 length is 15 residues. The germline gives CDR1 SEHNR, CDR2 FQNEAQ (reference sequence). The entire variable domain, with the rest obtained from reference TRBV7-9 and TRBJ1-1, is as follows: DTGVSQNPRHKITKRGQNVTFRCDPISEHNRLYWYRQTLGQGPEFLTYFQNEAQLEKSRLLSDRFSAERPKGSFSTLEIQRTEQGDSAMYLCASSPRALRNTEAFFGQGTRLTVV.

The chain recombines TRBV11-2 with TRBJ2-5, with 11 bases matching TRBD2. After removal of 0 bases from V and 5 bases from J, the junction contained 14 bases not matched to a gene. The V gene's germline CDR1 is SGHAT and CDR2 FQNNGV. CDR3 length: 19 residues. In DNA, the CDR3 is TGTGCCAGCAGCTTAGATTTTTGGACTAGCGGGCCTCGGTGGGAGACCCAGTACTTC. Its protein is CASSLDFWTSGPRWETQYF.

The V gene is TRBV5-1, the J gene TRBJ2-5, with D unclear. Germline CDR1 SGHRS, CDR2 YFSETQ. The CDR3 consists of 14 residues. V dropped 3 bases and J dropped 2 bases, with 11 bases sitting between them. CDR3 amino acids: CASSSRIYQETQYF. The CDR3 bases are TGCGCCAGCAGCTCAAGGATCTATCAAGAGACCCAGTACTTC.

J is TRBJ2-1 and V is TRBV2; possibly TRBD2 for D (5 bases). CDR3 length equals 16 residues. CDR1 and CDR2 from the germline V gene are SNHLY and FYNNEI. Trimming stripped 3 bases from V and 4 bases from J, with 16 bases between. CDR3 residues: CASSELASRSYNEQFF. The CDR3 DNA follows: TGTGCCAGCAGTGAGTTGGCTAGCCGATCATACAATGAGCAGTTCTTC. Variable domain in full (rest from reference TRBV2 and TRBJ2-1): EPEVTQTPSHQVTQMGQEVILRCVPISNHLYFYWYRQILGQKVEFLVSFYNNEISEKSEIFDDQFSVERPDGSNFTLKIRSTKLEDSAMYFCASSELASRSYNEQFFGPGTRLTVL.

This chain joins TRBV27 and TRBJ2-7; 9 nucleotides line up with TRBD2. CDR1 MNHEY and CDR2 SMNVEV come from the germline V gene (reference sequence). The CDR3 loop spans 14 amino acids. The trim removed 2 bases at V and 6 bases at J, leaving 5 bases unmatched. The CDR3 nucleotides are TGTGCCAGCAGTTTAGTGCGGGAGGGAGGCGAGCAGTACTTC. It encodes CASSLVREGGEQYF.